This record concerns one TCR beta chain sequence. The donor population consisted of healthy HIV-negative adults with no recent acute infections or vaccinations. The input for sorted-subset replicate PCRs was 200 to 250 ng DNA, around 27,000 T cell genomes. Generated by immunoSEQ multiplex PCR, the TCRdb table keeps only in-frame clones and is missing some. The profile shows approximately 1.1 million clones, more than 75% of them singletons. The sample originates from a study of shared clonotypes between healthy human individuals. Trimming left V 4 bases short and J 6 bases short, with 16 bases between. This CDR3 comprises 15 residues. From germline, CDR1 is SGHRS and CDR2 YFSETQ.

This TCR was sampled from a man aged 18 to 29 in good health. Some clones in this sample may be carry-over from other donors' samples. The sample comprised memory CD4+ T cells from PBMCs. Subset given: CD45RA-negative fraction. The chain carries TRBV5-1 and TRBJ2-2; D perhaps matches TRBD1 (6 bases). The DNA of the CDR3 is TGCGCCAGCAGCGCCGGGACAAATGTGGCCGGGGAGCTGTTTTTT. It translates to CASSAGTNVAGELFF.